This entry is about one TCR beta chain. In the study's own analysis: Quantification of nucleated cells was approximated via reference gene primer amplification. TCRdb keeps only in-frame clones here, not all; method: immunoSEQ multiplex PCR. From that table come the V and J calls and clone size; the DNA was used to work out D and trimming. Of roughly 200,000 clones listed, roughly 90% are singletons. CDR3 length equals 15 residues. The germline CDR1 and CDR2 sequences are KGHSH and LQKENI. V shed 3 bases and J 4 bases; nucleotides not matched to a gene: 4. This entry comes from a study of blood T cell repertoires in COVID-19. Study summary: Collection of acute and convalescent COVID-19 samples took place in the United States, Italy and Spain. T cells, B-cell-depleted T cells, or PBMCs provided the cDNA or gDNA that served as material.

Sequenced input: peripheral blood. The chain couples TRBV18 to TRBJ1-3; TRBD1 agrees at 9 bases. The clonotype comes from a man between 50 and 59 years old with acute or convalescent COVID-19. The CDR3 region has the DNA TGTGCCAGCTCACCTACAGGGGGCCCCGGAAACACCATATATTTT. Protein product: CASSPTGGPGNTIYF.